The 11 T cell receptor beta chains given below trace back to one sample, sequenced in a study of cytomegalovirus exposure and HLA in healthy donors. Primers for the PCR totalled 60 Vbeta and 13 Jbeta. The protocol was immunoSEQ multiplex PCR, while the TCRdb copy is restricted to in-frame clones and leaves out a portion. The sample contains approximately 170,000 clones, around 84% of which appear only once. Specimen: PBMCs. The receptors were gathered from a man younger than 40 in good health and CMV-seropositive.

The chain links TRBV5-4 to TRBJ2-5; 10 bases line up with TRBD2. Unmatched junction bases numbered 3, after V lost 0 bases and J lost 4 bases. Germline-derived CDR1 and CDR2 are SGHNT and YYREEE (reference sequence). CDR3 length: 15 amino acids. The CDR3 protein is CASSLGAGGIETQYF. The DNA of the CDR3 is TGTGCCAGCAGCTTGGGAGCGGGAGGGATAGAGACCCAGTACTTC.

This chain uses TRBV5-1 with TRBJ1-2; 7 bases align to TRBD1. V lost 3 bases and J lost 8; bases outside the gene matches: 13. In germline, CDR1 is SGHRS, CDR2 YFSETQ. The CDR3 has 15 amino acids. CDR3 region: CASSWAVEGASGYTF. The DNA of the CDR3 is TGCGCCAGCAGCTGGGCGGTGGAGGGGGCGTCCGGCTACACCTTC.

This clone was detected only once. This chain uses TRBV9 with TRBJ2-1; TRBD2 matches 13 bases. The CDR3 runs 16 residues. The trim removed 4 bases at V and 5 bases at J, leaving 6 bases unmatched. Germline CDR1 SGDLS, CDR2 YYNGEE. The CDR3 region is CASSTSGTSGNNEQFF. The CDR3 DNA follows: TGTGCCAGCAGCACTTCCGGGACTAGCGGGAACAATGAGCAGTTCTTC.

The genes are TRBV5-1 and TRBJ1-2; 10 bases line up with TRBD1. The CDR3 has 15 residues. Germline lookup yields CDR1 SGHRS and CDR2 YFSETQ. V lost 1 base, J lost 2 bases, and 2 bases stayed unmatched. The CDR3 DNA follows: TGCGCCAGCAGCTTGATGGGACAGGGGAACTATGGCTACACCTTC. Its protein product is CASSLMGQGNYGYTF.

This clone was seen only once. The chain's CDR3 is CASIHIRRLAAYEQYV. CDR3 in DNA: TGTGCCAGCATCCACATTCGTAGACTAGCGGCCTACGAGCAGTACGTC. The J gene is TRBJ2-7, the V gene TRBV25-1, with 9 bases identical to TRBD2. CDR3 size: 16 residues. V shed 7 bases, J shed 2 bases, and the junction held 12 bases outside the gene matches. Germline assignment: CDR1 MGHDK and CDR2 SYGVNS.

This clone was counted a single time. Additional DNA sequences in this sample encode the identical CDR3. The V call is TRBV7-9, the J call TRBJ1-4; perhaps TRBD1 as D (5 bases). Per germline, CDR1 SEHNR and CDR2 FQNEAQ (reference sequence). This CDR3 contains 13 residues. The V gene lost 2 bases and the J gene lost 4 bases, with 5 bases spanning the gap. In DNA, the CDR3 is TGTGCCAGCAGCTTACAGGGTAATGAAAAACTGTTTTTT. The encoded protein is CASSLQGNEKLFF.

J is TRBJ2-2 and V is TRBV28, with 8 nucleotides matching TRBD2. This CDR3 comprises 17 residues. CDR1 and CDR2 from the germline V gene are MDHEN and SYDVKM. The junction had 7 bases not matched to a gene; V was cut back by 4 bases and J by 0 bases. CDR3 sequence reads: CASSSSGSRSNTGELFF. CDR3 sequence (DNA): TGTGCCAGCAGTTCGAGCGGGAGTCGTTCGAACACCGGGGAGCTGTTTTTT.

This chain joins TRBV7-8 and TRBJ2-3, with D possibly matching TRBD2 (6 bases). Per the germline V gene, CDR1 is SGHVS and CDR2 is FQNEAQ. CDR3 length: 13 residues. V was shortened by 2 bases and J by 6 bases, with 9 bases between the two germline ends. CDR3 sequence: CASSLNLADTQYF. The CDR3 DNA reads TGTGCCAGCAGCTTAAACCTAGCGGATACGCAGTATTTT.

In nucleotides, the CDR3 is TGTGCCAGCAGCTTAGCCAGGGCCACCAATTCACCCCTCCACTTT. It encodes CASSLARATNSPLHF. The chain recombines TRBV7-9 with TRBJ1-6, with D perhaps matching TRBD1 (5 bases). CDR1 and CDR2 (germline): SEHNR, FQNEAQ (reference sequence). Trimming took 0 bases from V and 7 from J, leaving 10 bases between them. The CDR3 is 15 amino acids.

J is TRBJ2-5 and V is TRBV11-1, with D unresolved. The CDR3 loop spans 13 amino acids. The germline V and J ends were trimmed by 1 base and 2 bases, with 5 bases remaining between them. Germline V gives CDR1 SGHAT, CDR2 FQDESV (reference sequence). The CDR3 coding sequence is TGTGCCAGCAGCTTAGGCGTACAAGAGACCCAGTACTTC. Its translation is CASSLGVQETQYF.

The V and J genes are TRBV4-3 and TRBJ2-1; D possibly corresponds to TRBD2 (5 bases). V lost 0 bases and J 0 bases, leaving 12 bases between the germline ends. CDR3 length: 17 amino acids. In germline, CDR1 is LGHNA, CDR2 YSLEER. The CDR3 DNA reads as TGCGCCAGCAGCCAAGAGCTAGCCTTTCACTCCTACAATGAGCAGTTCTTC. It specifies CASSQELAFHSYNEQFF.